Following are 28 T cell receptor beta chains from one sample sequenced in a study of T-cell reconstitution after alpha-beta-depleted transplantation in children. TCRbeta library preparation incorporated unique molecular identifiers. MiXCR, applied by TCRdb to the PCR reads, yields one record per CDR3 protein. The sample has roughly 250,000 distinct CDR3 sequences; less than 9% are singletons. The source was PBMCs, mostly from graft donor cells, collected 180 days after TCRalphabeta/CD19-depleted stem cell transplant. The receptors were gathered from a male patient under 18 who had a stem cell transplant for acute lymphoblastic leukemia, so the T cells may come from the graft donor.

This clonotype was seen many times. V is TRBV28 and J is TRBJ2-3; perhaps TRBD2 as D (5 bases). From germline, CDR1 is MDHEN and CDR2 SYDVKM. The CDR3 is 16 residues long. The V and J ends lost 4 bases and 2 bases respectively, with 16 bases between them. The CDR3 nucleotides are TGTGCCAGCAGTTCCCGAGGGTTCGGGGTCACAGATACGCAGTATTTT. The encoded protein is CASSSRGFGVTDTQYF. The variable domain in full, with the rest retrieved from reference TRBV28 and TRBJ2-3, is DVKVTQSSRYLVKRTGEKVFLECVQDMDHENMFWYRQDPGLGLRLIYFSYDVKMKEKGDIPEGYSVSREKKERFSLILESASTNQTSMYLCASSSRGFGVTDTQYFGPGTRLTVL.

The table lists this clonotype with many counts. The J gene is TRBJ2-3, the V gene TRBV29-1; TRBD2 is a possible D gene (6 bases). Trimming removed 2 bases at V and 5 bases at J, with 14 bases between. The CDR3 has 14 amino acids. Germline CDR1 and CDR2: SQVTM and ANQGSEA. CDR3 region: CSVEPPGLIDTQYF. The CDR3 coding sequence is TGCAGCGTTGAACCTCCGGGACTCATAGATACGCAGTATTTT.

This clonotype turned up a few times. The chain carries TRBV25-1 and TRBJ2-3, with D perhaps TRBD2 (6 bases). CDR1 is MGHDK, CDR2 SYGVNS, per germline. The CDR3 covers 17 residues. V dropped 3 bases and J dropped 2 bases, with 18 bases sitting between them. This chain's CDR3 is CASSEREEGPVTDTQYF. Written as DNA, the CDR3 is TGTGCCAGCAGTGAGAGGGAGGAGGGCCCCGTCACAGATACGCAGTATTTT.

A few counts support this clonotype. Germline and junction disagree at one end, which may indicate a read error. The V call is TRBV7-7, the J call TRBJ2-7; tentative D call: TRBD2 (6 bases). The CDR3 has 15 residues. Germline values: CDR1 SSHAT, CDR2 FNYEAQ (reference sequence). Here the CDR3 DNA reads TGTGCTAGCAGCTTCACCCTTGGAGGGCTCTACGAGCAGTACTTC. Protein: CASSFTLGGLYEQYF.

This clonotype has just a few counts. The chain uses TRBV19 and TRBJ1-5; no reliable D call. The CDR3 totals 13 residues. V was cut by 4 bases and J by 5 bases, with 9 bases left in between. The germline V gene encodes CDR1 LNHDA and CDR2 SQIVND (reference sequence). The CDR3 DNA reads TGTGCCAGTAGTAAGGTGAGCGATCAGCCCCAGCATTTT. Translated: CASSKVSDQPQHF.

The table lists this clonotype with many counts. The rearrangement uses TRBV29-1 and TRBJ1-3; D ambiguous. Trimming removed 4 bases at V and 0 bases at J, with 10 bases between. In germline, CDR1 is SQVTM, CDR2 ANQGSEA. The CDR3 is 14 residues long. The CDR3: CSVAGRSSGNTIYF. In DNA form, the CDR3 reads TGCAGCGTTGCCGGACGGAGCTCTGGAAACACCATATATTTT.

This clonotype was found many times. The chain joins TRBV4-2 to TRBJ2-5, with unresolved D. The V gene's germline CDR1 is LGHNA and CDR2 YNFKEQ. The V end lost 0 bases, the J end lost 5 bases, and 7 bases lay between the germline ends. This CDR3 spans 13 amino acids. For the CDR3, the DNA is TGTGCCAGCAGCCAAGAACCGCGGGAGACCCAGTACTTC. Its translation: CASSQEPRETQYF.

At least ten counts were recorded for this clonotype. V and J are TRBV13 and TRBJ2-1, with D perhaps given as TRBD1 or TRBD2 (5 bases each). In germline, CDR1 is PRHDT, CDR2 FYEKMQ (reference sequence). The CDR3 has 12 amino acids. V was pared by 5 bases and J by 7 bases, with 9 bases between. CDR3 region: CASSPGRNEQFF. The CDR3 DNA reads as TGTGCCAGCAGCCCAGGGAGAAATGAGCAGTTCTTC.

This clonotype was seen only a few times. V usage is TRBV7-8 and J usage is TRBJ2-7; 9 bases are shared with TRBD2. Trimming took 2 bases from V and 5 from J; bases not matched to a gene: 13. The CDR3 is 17 residues long. Germline-derived CDR1 and CDR2 are SGHVS and FQNEAQ. CDR3 coding DNA: TGTGCCAGCAGCTTAAGGGGGGGCGCGGGAGGGCGGGACGAGCAGTACTTC. It specifies CASSLRGGAGGRDEQYF. Full variable domain (remainder filled in from reference TRBV7-8 and TRBJ2-7): GAGVSQSPRYKVAKRGQDVALRCDPISGHVSLFWYQQALGQGPEFLTYFQNEAQLDKSGLPSDRFFAERPEGSVSTLKIQRTQQEDSAVYLCASSLRGGAGGRDEQYFGPGTRLTVT.

Comment on this clonotype: The junction departs from germline at one end; a sequencing error may be responsible. CDR3 in DNA: TGCTGTGCCGTCGAGTTAATTGGGACTAGCGCCTCCTACGAGCAGTACTTC. This codes for CCAVELIGTSASYEQYF. This rearrangement joins TRBV20-1 to TRBJ2-7; the match to TRBD2 covers 10 bases. Germline V gene lookup returns CDR1 DFQATT and CDR2 SNEGSKA (reference sequence). This CDR3 spans 17 amino acids.

This clonotype was seen repeatedly, ten times or more. V gene TRBV19 combines with J gene TRBJ2-7; 8 bases agree with TRBD1. Germline V lookup: CDR1 LNHDA, CDR2 SQIVND (reference sequence). V dropped 5 bases and J dropped 1; count of bases not matched to a gene: 16. This CDR3 contains 18 residues. The CDR3 is CASSGGGRGPKGSYEQYF. CDR3 in DNA: TGTGCCAGTAGTGGCGGAGGCAGGGGGCCGAAAGGATCCTACGAGCAGTACTTC.

There are many counts of this clonotype. CDR3 nucleotide sequence: TGTGCTAGTGGGATGCACAATGAGCAGTTCTTC. This codes for CASGMHNEQFF. The chain carries TRBV12-5 and TRBJ2-1; no firm D call. CDR1 is LGHNT, CDR2 FRNRAP, per germline. Between the trimmed V and J ends, which lost 6 bases and 5 bases, there was a span of 5 bases. The CDR3 runs 11 residues. The whole variable domain, filled in from reference TRBV12-5 and TRBJ2-1, reads DARVTQTPRHKVTEMGQEVTMRCQPILGHNTVFWYRQTMMQGLELLAYFRNRAPLDDSGMPKDRFSAEMPDATLATLKIQPSEPRDSAVYFCASGMHNEQFFGPGTRLTVL.

The chain joins TRBV2 to TRBJ1-5, with a weak D call TRBD1 (5 bases). The V gene lost 6 bases and the J gene lost 1 base, with 19 bases spanning the gap. The CDR3 runs 17 residues. The germline V gene has CDR1 SNHLY and CDR2 FYNNEI. For the CDR3, the DNA is TGTGCCAGCAGGGGCGGGAGGGGTGGTGGGAGCAATCAGCCCCAGCATTTT. Its protein is CASRGGRGGGSNQPQHF.

This chain joins TRBV29-1 and TRBJ2-7; possible D gene TRBD2, 5 bases. V was shortened by 1 base and J by 4 bases, with 11 bases between the two germline ends. Looked up from germline, CDR1 is SQVTM and CDR2 is ANQGSEA. The CDR3 is made up of 13 amino acids. CDR3 protein: CSVEVGSPYEQYF. For the CDR3, the DNA is TGCAGCGTTGAAGTGGGGAGTCCGTACGAGCAGTACTTC.

This clonotype has a handful of counts. CDR3 sequence reads: CASSPPAGGRMDEQYF. The CDR3 DNA is TGTGCCAGCAGCCCCCCAGCGGGAGGGCGTATGGACGAGCAGTACTTC. The V call is TRBV7-9, the J call TRBJ2-7; 10 bases are shared with TRBD2. Per germline, CDR1 SEHNR and CDR2 FQNEAQ (reference sequence). J gave up 5 bases and V 5 bases, and 12 bases lay outside the gene matches. The CDR3 totals 16 residues.

This clonotype was seen repeatedly, ten times or more. V is TRBV10-3 and J is TRBJ2-2; D is perhaps TRBD1 (5 bases). The CDR3 consists of 13 residues. Germline values: CDR1 ENHRY, CDR2 SYGVKD. Trimming left V 6 bases short and J 4 bases short, with 9 bases between. CDR3 nucleotide sequence: TGTGCCATCAGGGACAAGGTCACCGGGGAGCTGTTTTTT. This gives the protein CAIRDKVTGELFF.

This clonotype has a count of ten or more. V gene TRBV20-1 combines with J gene TRBJ2-5; a weak D match, TRBD1 (6 bases). Trimming took off 4 bases at V and 3 bases at J, with 12 bases between the two ends. Germline CDR1 and CDR2: DFQATT and SNEGSKA (reference sequence). The length of the CDR3 is 13 residues. The CDR3 bases are TGCAGTGCTACCAGGGGTTTCGAAGAGACCCAGTACTTC. Protein sequence: CSATRGFEETQYF.

This clonotype has ten or more counts. The rearrangement links TRBV7-9 to TRBJ1-4, with D unresolved. Per the germline V gene, CDR1 is SEHNR and CDR2 is FQNEAQ (reference sequence). Trimming took off 8 bases at V and 0 bases at J, with 10 bases between the two ends. The CDR3 runs 14 residues. This CDR3 reads CASGPSATNEKLFF. In nucleotides, the CDR3 is TGTGCCAGCGGCCCTTCTGCAACTAATGAAAAACTGTTTTTT.

This clonotype was seen many times. The chain recombines TRBV6-5 with TRBJ1-4; D not certain. Germline values: CDR1 MNHEY, CDR2 SVGAGI. V gave up 2 bases and J gave up 4 bases, with 14 bases separating them. This CDR3 region has 16 residues. The CDR3 sequence: CASSYPNRVFNEKLFF. In DNA, the CDR3 is TGTGCCAGCAGTTACCCGAACAGAGTCTTTAATGAAAAACTGTTTTTT.

This clonotype was observed many times. This chain uses TRBV29-1 with TRBJ2-4; weak D call: TRBD1 (6 bases). In germline, CDR1 is SQVTM, CDR2 ANQGSEA. V was shortened by 0 bases and J by 7 bases, with 16 bases between the two germline ends. The CDR3 runs to 15 residues. CDR3 nucleotides: TGCAGCGTTGAAGATGTCAGGGGAAGTGTGAACATTCAGTACTTC. Its translation: CSVEDVRGSVNIQYF.

This clonotype occurred many times. The chain joins TRBV20-1 to TRBJ2-7, with 10 bases that match TRBD1. V lost 4 bases and J lost 0; bases outside the gene matches: 6. CDR1 and CDR2 from the germline V gene are DFQATT and SNEGSKA (reference sequence). This CDR3 contains 15 residues. This CDR3 is CSANPGTGASYEQYF. In DNA, the CDR3 is TGCAGTGCTAACCCCGGGACAGGGGCCTCCTACGAGCAGTACTTC.

This clonotype was counted many times. This chain uses TRBV18 with TRBJ2-1, with 7 positions matching TRBD1. Germline values: CDR1 KGHSH, CDR2 LQKENI. CDR3 length: 14 amino acids. V trimming: 4 bases; J trimming: 6 bases; junction bases outside the gene matches: 6. CDR3 protein: CASSLRQGSNEQFF. The CDR3, as DNA: TGTGCCAGCTCACTCCGACAGGGAAGCAATGAGCAGTTCTTC.

Many counts were recorded for this clonotype. The CDR3 loop is CASSLTGTGGEQYF. CDR3 DNA sequence: TGTGCCAGCAGCTTAACCGGGACAGGGGGAGAGCAGTACTTC. This rearrangement joins TRBV7-3 to TRBJ2-7; 11 bases line up with TRBD1. V was clipped by 0 bases and J by 7 bases; unmatched bases: 2. The CDR3 totals 14 residues. CDR1 and CDR2 (germline): SGHTA, FQGTGA. Complete variable domain (other parts from reference TRBV7-3 and TRBJ2-7): GAGVSQTPSNKVTEKGKYVELRCDPISGHTALYWYRQSLGQGPEFLIYFQGTGAADDSGLPNDRFFAVRPEGSVSTLKIQRTERGDSAVYLCASSLTGTGGEQYFGPGTRLTVT.

This clonotype was recorded at least ten times. The chain employs TRBV28 and TRBJ2-2, with 11 bases matching TRBD2. This CDR3 region has 14 residues. J lost 4 bases, V lost 7 bases, and 2 bases had no gene match. Germline V gene sequence: CDR1 MDHEN, CDR2 SYDVKM. CDR3 bases: TGTGCCAGCAAAGGGACTAGCGGCACCGGGGAGCTGTTTTTT. As protein: CASKGTSGTGELFF. The full variable domain, rest sourced from reference TRBV28 and TRBJ2-2, is DVKVTQSSRYLVKRTGEKVFLECVQDMDHENMFWYRQDPGLGLRLIYFSYDVKMKEKGDIPEGYSVSREKKERFSLILESASTNQTSMYLCASKGTSGTGELFFGEGSRLTVL.

The V gene is TRBV2, the J gene TRBJ2-2; D call uncertain. CDR3 length: 15 residues. CDR1 SNHLY and CDR2 FYNNEI come from the germline V gene. With 6 bases removed from V and 2 bases from J, the gap between germline ends came to 13 bases. The CDR3, as DNA: TGTGCCAGCAGCTCTTGGGGATCTAACACCGGGGAGCTGTTTTTT. Translated, it gives CASSSWGSNTGELFF.

This clonotype was seen ten or more times. J is TRBJ1-4 and V is TRBV7-9; D is ambiguous. From germline, CDR1 is SEHNR and CDR2 FQNEAQ (reference sequence). V shed 1 base and J shed 5 bases, with 8 bases lying between them. The CDR3 loop spans 14 amino acids. The CDR3 sequence is CASSLEAGNEKLFF. CDR3 DNA: TGTGCCAGCAGCTTAGAGGCAGGAAATGAAAAACTGTTTTTT. Drawing the rest from reference TRBV7-9 and TRBJ1-4, the complete variable domain is DTGVSQNPRHKITKRGQNVTFRCDPISEHNRLYWYRQTLGQGPEFLTYFQNEAQLEKSRLLSDRFSAERPKGSFSTLEIQRTEQGDSAMYLCASSLEAGNEKLFFGSGTQLSVL.

This clonotype occurred a few times. This sequence joins TRBV12-3 or TRBV12-4 and TRBJ2-6; D is unclear. CDR3 length equals 13 residues. V was shortened by 7 bases and J by 2 bases, with 6 bases between the two germline ends. The CDR3 sequence is CASTAAGANVLTF. Written as DNA, the CDR3 is TGTGCCAGCACGGCCGCTGGGGCCAACGTCCTGACTTTC.

This clonotype came up many times. CDR3 amino acids: CASSYTEAFF. In DNA, the CDR3 is TGTGCCAGCAGTTACACTGAAGCTTTCTTT. V and J are TRBV28 and TRBJ1-1; D is unclear. CDR1 MDHEN and CDR2 SYDVKM come from the germline V gene. The V end was cut by 4 bases, the J end by 3 bases, with 0 bases between. The CDR3 runs 10 residues.